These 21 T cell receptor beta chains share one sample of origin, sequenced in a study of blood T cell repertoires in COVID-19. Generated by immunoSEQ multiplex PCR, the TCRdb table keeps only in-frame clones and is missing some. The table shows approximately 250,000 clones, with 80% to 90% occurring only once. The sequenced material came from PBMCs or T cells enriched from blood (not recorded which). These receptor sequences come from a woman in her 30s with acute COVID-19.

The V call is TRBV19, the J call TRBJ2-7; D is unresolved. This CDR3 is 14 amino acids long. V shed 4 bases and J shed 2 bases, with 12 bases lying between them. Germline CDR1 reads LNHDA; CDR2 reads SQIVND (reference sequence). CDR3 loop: CASSTRVGAYEQYF. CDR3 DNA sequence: TGTGCCAGTAGTACCCGCGTTGGTGCCTACGAGCAGTACTTC.

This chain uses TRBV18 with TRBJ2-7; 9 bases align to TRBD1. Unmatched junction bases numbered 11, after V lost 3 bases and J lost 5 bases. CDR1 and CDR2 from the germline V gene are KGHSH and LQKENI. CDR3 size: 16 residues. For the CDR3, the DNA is TGTGCCAGCTCACCCCAGCGGGGACAGGGACTCGACGAGCAGTACTTC. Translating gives CASSPQRGQGLDEQYF.

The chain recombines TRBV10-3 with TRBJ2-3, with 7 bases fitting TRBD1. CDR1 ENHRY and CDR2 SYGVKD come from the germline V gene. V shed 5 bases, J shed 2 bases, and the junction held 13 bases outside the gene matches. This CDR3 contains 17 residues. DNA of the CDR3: TGTGCCATCAGTCCCGGTCTCGGGACAGACATCACAGATACGCAGTATTTT. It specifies CAISPGLGTDITDTQYF.

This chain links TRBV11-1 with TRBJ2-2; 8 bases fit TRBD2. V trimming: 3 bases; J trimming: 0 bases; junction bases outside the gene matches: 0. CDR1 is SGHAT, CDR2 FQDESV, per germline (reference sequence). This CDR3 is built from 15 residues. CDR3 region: CASSFSGANTGELFF. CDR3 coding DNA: TGTGCCAGCAGCTTTAGCGGGGCGAACACCGGGGAGCTGTTTTTT. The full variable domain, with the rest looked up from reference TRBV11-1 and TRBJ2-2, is EAEVAQSPRYKITEKSQAVAFWCDPISGHATLYWYRQILGQGPELLVQFQDESVVDDSQLPKDRFSAERLKGVDSTLKIQPAELGDSAMYLCASSFSGANTGELFFGEGSRLTVL.

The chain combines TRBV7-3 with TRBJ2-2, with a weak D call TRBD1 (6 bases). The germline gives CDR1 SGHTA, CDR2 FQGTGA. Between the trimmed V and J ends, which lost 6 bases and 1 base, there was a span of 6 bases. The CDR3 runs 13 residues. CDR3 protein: CASRQGNTGELFF. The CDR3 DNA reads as TGTGCCAGCAGACAGGGGAACACCGGGGAGCTGTTTTTT.

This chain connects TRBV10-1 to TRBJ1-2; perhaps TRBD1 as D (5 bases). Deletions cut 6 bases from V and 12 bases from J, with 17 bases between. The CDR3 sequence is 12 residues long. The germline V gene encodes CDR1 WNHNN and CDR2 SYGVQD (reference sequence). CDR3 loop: CASSDLGLPNTF. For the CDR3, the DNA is TGCGCCAGCAGCGACCTGGGACTCCCAAACACCTTC.

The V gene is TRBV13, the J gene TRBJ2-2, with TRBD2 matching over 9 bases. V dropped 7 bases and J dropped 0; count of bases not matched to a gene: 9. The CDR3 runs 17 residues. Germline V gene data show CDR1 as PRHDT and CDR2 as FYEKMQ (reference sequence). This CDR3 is CASTPSGTFSNTGELFF. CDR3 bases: TGTGCCAGCACCCCTAGCGGGACCTTCTCGAACACCGGGGAGCTGTTTTTT.

In nucleotides, the CDR3 is TGTGCCAGCAGCGTATCTTCGAGCTCCTACAATGAGCAGTTCTTC. Translated, it gives CASSVSSSSYNEQFF. The rearrangement uses TRBV9 and TRBJ2-1; D unresolved. Per germline, CDR1 SGDLS and CDR2 YYNGEE. The CDR3 extends over 15 amino acids. With 1 base removed from V and 0 bases from J, the gap between germline ends came to 8 bases.

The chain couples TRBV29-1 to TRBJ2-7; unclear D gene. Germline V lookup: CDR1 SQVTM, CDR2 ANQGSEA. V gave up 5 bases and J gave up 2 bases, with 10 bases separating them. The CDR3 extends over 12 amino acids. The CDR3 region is CSVLAETYEQYF. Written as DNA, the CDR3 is TGCAGCGTTTTGGCGGAAACCTACGAGCAGTACTTC.

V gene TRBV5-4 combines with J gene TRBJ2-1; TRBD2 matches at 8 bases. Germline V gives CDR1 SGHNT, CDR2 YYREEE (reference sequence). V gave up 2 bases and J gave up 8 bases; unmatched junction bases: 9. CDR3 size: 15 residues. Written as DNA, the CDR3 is TGTGCCAGCAGCTTTAGAAGCGGGAGAGGGGATGAGCAGTTCTTC. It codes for CASSFRSGRGDEQFF.

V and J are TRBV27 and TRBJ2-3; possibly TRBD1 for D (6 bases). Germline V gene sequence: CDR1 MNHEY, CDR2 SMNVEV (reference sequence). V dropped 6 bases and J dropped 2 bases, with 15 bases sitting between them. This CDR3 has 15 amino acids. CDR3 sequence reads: CASSPGHTDTDTQYF. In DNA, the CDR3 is TGTGCCAGCAGCCCGGGACACACTGACACAGATACGCAGTATTTT.

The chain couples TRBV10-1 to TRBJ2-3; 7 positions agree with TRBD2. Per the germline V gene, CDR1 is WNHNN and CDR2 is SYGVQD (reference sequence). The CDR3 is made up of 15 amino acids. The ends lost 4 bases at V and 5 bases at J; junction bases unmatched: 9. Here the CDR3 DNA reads TGCGCCAGCAGTGTGGGCGGGAGTCTTAAAGATACGCAGTATTTT. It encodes CASSVGGSLKDTQYF.

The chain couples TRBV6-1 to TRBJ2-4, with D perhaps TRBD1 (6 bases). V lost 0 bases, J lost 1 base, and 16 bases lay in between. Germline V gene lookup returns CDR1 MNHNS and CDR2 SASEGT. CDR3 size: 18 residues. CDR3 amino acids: CASSEAPKPGDAKNIQYF. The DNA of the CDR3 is TGTGCCAGCAGTGAAGCCCCAAAACCAGGGGACGCCAAAAACATTCAGTACTTC.

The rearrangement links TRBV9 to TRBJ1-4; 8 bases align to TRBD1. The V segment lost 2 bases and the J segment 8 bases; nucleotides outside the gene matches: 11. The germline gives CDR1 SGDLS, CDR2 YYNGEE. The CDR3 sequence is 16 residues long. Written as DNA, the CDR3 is TGTGCCAGCAGCGTTTTCGAGGGACAGGCGGGAGAAAAACTGTTTTTT. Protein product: CASSVFEGQAGEKLFF.

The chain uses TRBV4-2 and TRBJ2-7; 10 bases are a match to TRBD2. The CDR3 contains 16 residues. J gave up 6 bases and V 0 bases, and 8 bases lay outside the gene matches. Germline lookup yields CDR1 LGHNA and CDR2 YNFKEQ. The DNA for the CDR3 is TGTGCCAGCAGCCAAGATACAGCGGGAGGGGGAGCCGAGCAGTACTTC. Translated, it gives CASSQDTAGGGAEQYF.

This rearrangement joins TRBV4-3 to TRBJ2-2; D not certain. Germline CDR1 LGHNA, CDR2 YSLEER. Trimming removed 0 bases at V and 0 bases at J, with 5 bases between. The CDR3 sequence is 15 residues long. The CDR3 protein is CASSQELANTGELFF. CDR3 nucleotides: TGCGCCAGCAGCCAAGAGCTAGCGAACACCGGGGAGCTGTTTTTT.

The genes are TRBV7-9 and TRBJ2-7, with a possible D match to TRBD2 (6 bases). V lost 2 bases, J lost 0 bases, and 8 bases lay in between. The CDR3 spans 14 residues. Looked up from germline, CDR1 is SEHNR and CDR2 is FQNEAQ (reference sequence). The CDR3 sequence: CASSLSGASYEQYF. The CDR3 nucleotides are TGTGCCAGCAGCTTATCGGGAGCCTCCTACGAGCAGTACTTC.

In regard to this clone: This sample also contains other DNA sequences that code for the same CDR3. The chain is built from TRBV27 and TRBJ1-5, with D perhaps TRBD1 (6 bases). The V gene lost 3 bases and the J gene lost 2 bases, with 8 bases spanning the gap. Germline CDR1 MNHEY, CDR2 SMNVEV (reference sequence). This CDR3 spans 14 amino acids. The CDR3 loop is CASSLNRGNQPQHF. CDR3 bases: TGTGCCAGCAGTTTGAACAGGGGCAATCAGCCCCAGCATTTT.

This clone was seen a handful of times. The CDR3 DNA is TGTGCCAGCAGTGCCGGGACAAATGGCTACACCTTC. Protein product: CASSAGTNGYTF. This chain connects TRBV28 to TRBJ1-2; maybe TRBD1 (6 bases). V was trimmed by 5 bases and J by 6 bases, leaving 10 bases between them. Germline loops: CDR1 MDHEN, CDR2 SYDVKM. This CDR3 contains 12 residues.

CDR3 sequence (DNA): TGTGCCAGCAGTTTTGCGGACTCCCGCTCCGAGCAGTACTTC. Its protein product is CASSFADSRSEQYF. V is TRBV28 and J is TRBJ2-7; D is perhaps TRBD2 (5 bases). Trimming left V 3 bases short and J 6 bases short, with 15 bases between. The germline CDR1 and CDR2 sequences are MDHEN and SYDVKM. CDR3 length: 14 amino acids. Filled out from reference TRBV28 and TRBJ2-7, the complete variable domain reads DVKVTQSSRYLVKRTGEKVFLECVQDMDHENMFWYRQDPGLGLRLIYFSYDVKMKEKGDIPEGYSVSREKKERFSLILESASTNQTSMYLCASSFADSRSEQYFGPGTRLTVT.

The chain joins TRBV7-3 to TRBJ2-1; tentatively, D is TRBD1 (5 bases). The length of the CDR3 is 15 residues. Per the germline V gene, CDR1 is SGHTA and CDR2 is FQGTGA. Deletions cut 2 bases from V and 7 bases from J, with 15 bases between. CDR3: CASSLGAARLNEQFF. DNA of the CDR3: TGTGCCAGCAGCTTAGGGGCGGCCAGACTTAATGAGCAGTTCTTC.